The 30 T cell receptor beta chains below were found in one sample sequenced in a study of T cell clonality in common variable immunodeficiency (dated by TCRdb to about 2015). The receptor library was made with the immunoSEQ multiplex PCR assay. TCRdb holds this immuneACCESS table with in-frame rearrangements only. Some clones are missing; in checked studies, unresolved V genes explain under half, and the rest has no known cause. The sample records 25,000 or so clones, none occurring a single time. 24% of the sample is held by the ten biggest clonotypes. Antigens of these TCRs are unknown. Results the study describes overall, beyond this receptor: Reportedly, TCRbeta sequences from CVID had fewer deletions and N-nucleotide insertions, and highly modified clones with 13 or more V deletions were absent from CVID.

Sequenced: peripheral blood mononuclear cells. Receptor source: a human donor with common variable immunodeficiency.

This clone was recorded a few times. The read ends 3 residues shy of where the CDR3 ends; the end is completed using the germline J gene. V is TRBV5-1 and J is TRBJ2-7, with TRBD1 matching 7 bases. J was trimmed by 2 bases and V by 1 base; bases with no gene match: 6. The CDR3 length is 15 residues. Germline V gene sequence: CDR1 SGHRS, CDR2 YFSETQ. The CDR3 DNA, read in part, is TGCGCCAGCAGCTTGTATGCGCAGGGGGCCTACGAG. It specifies CASSLYAQGAYE. The CDR3 as a whole reads CASSLYAQGAYEQYF.

This clone has ten or more counts. The sequence runs out 3 residues before the end of the CDR3; the remainder is reconstructed from the germline J gene. The rearrangement joins TRBV5-4 to TRBJ2-1; no firm D call. Trimming removed 0 bases at V and 2 bases at J, with 9 bases between. This CDR3 spans 15 amino acids. The germline V gene encodes CDR1 SGHNT and CDR2 YYREEE (reference sequence). The sequenced CDR3 bases are TGTGCCAGCAGCTTGGGGCAAGACACCTACAATGAG. Translation: CASSLGQDTYNE. The CDR3 reads in full as CASSLGQDTYNEQFF. Drawing the rest from reference TRBV5-4 and TRBJ2-1, the complete variable domain is ETGVTQSPTHLIKTRGQQVTLRCSSQSGHNTVSWYQQALGQGPQFIFQYYREEENGRGNFPPRFSGLQFPNYSSELNVNALELDDSALYLCASSLGQDTYNEQFFGPGTRLTVL.

This clone is termed medium-sized. From the germline J gene comes the end of the CDR3, since the read stops 3 residues before it. V is TRBV9 and J is TRBJ2-1; D is tentatively TRBD1 or TRBD2 (6 bases each). CDR1 is SGDLS and CDR2 is YYNGEE in the germline V gene. V was cut by 4 bases and J by 8 bases, with 16 bases left in between. This CDR3 contains 14 residues. The covered CDR3 bases are TGTGCCAGCAGCCCAACAGGGTGGGAGGATGAG. It is translated as CASSPTGWEDE. Given in full, the CDR3 is CASSPTGWEDEQFF.

Ten or more counts support this clone. The missing CDR3 end, 3 residues past where the read stops, is filled in from the germline J gene. The chain couples TRBV30 to TRBJ1-1; 7 bases line up with TRBD1. V was pared by 8 bases and J by 7 bases, with 10 bases of the junction left unmatched. The CDR3 covers 12 residues. Germline V CDR1 and CDR2: GTSNPN, SVGIG (reference sequence). CDR3 protein: CASMRQGGEAFF. CDR3 bases read: TGTGCCAGCATGCGGCAGGGGGGTGAA.

This clone was seen many times. The read falls 3 residues short of the CDR3 end, and the missing part is taken from the germline J gene. The rearrangement links TRBV5-6 to TRBJ2-1; tentatively, D is TRBD1 (5 bases). Germline CDR1 is SGHDT and CDR2 is YYEEEE. The CDR3 totals 14 residues. The V end was cut by 1 base, the J end by 4 bases, with 9 bases between. The DNA read from the CDR3 is TGTGCCAGCAGCTTGCTTGGACATTACAATGAG. Translated, it gives CASSLLGHYNE. From start to end, the CDR3 is CASSLLGHYNEQFF.

This clone was seen ten or more times. The CDR3 spells CASSPPGQEGYEQYF. CDR3 DNA (partial): TGTGCCAGCTCACCACCAGGACAGGAGGGCTACGAG. The chain combines TRBV18 with TRBJ2-7, with D possibly TRBD1 on 7 matching bases. The CDR3 goes on 3 residues after the read ends, and that part is filled in from the germline J gene. CDR3 length: 15 residues. Trimming removed 0 bases from V and 3 bases from J, with 12 bases in between. The germline gives CDR1 KGHSH, CDR2 LQKENI.

This clone has a count of ten or more. Here the CDR3 reads CASSLAERGLADTQYF. CDR3 DNA, as far as it was read: TGCGCCAGCAGCTTGGCAGAGCGGGGACTGGCAGATACG. The chain is built from TRBV5-1 and TRBJ2-3; 7 bases agree with TRBD2. The read ends 3 residues shy of where the CDR3 ends; the end is completed using the germline J gene. The length of the CDR3 is 16 residues. J gave up 4 bases and V 0 bases, and 8 bases lay outside the gene matches. CDR1 SGHRS and CDR2 YFSETQ come from the germline V gene.

The sample holds many counts of this clone. Sequencing ends 3 residues short of the CDR3 end; the germline J gene provides the rest. The chain has TRBV19 and TRBJ2-5; D is perhaps TRBD2 (6 bases). This CDR3 is 15 amino acids long. The V gene lost 0 bases and the J gene lost 0 bases, with 8 bases spanning the gap. Germline loops: CDR1 LNHDA, CDR2 SQIVND (reference sequence). Incomplete CDR3 DNA: TGTGCCAGTAGTATAGATGGCGGGAACCAAGAGACC. Translated: CASSIDGGNQET. The full-length CDR3 reads as CASSIDGGNQETQYF. The full variable domain, with the rest looked up from reference TRBV19 and TRBJ2-5, is DGGITQSPKYLFRKEGQNVTLSCEQNLNHDAMYWYRQDPGQGLRLIYYSQIVNDFQKGDIAEGYSVSREKKESFPLTVTSAQKNPTAFYLCASSIDGGNQETQYFGPGTRLLVL.

In its sample, this clone was seen many times. Read sequence stops 3 residues before the CDR3 end, and the germline J gene provides the missing end. The rearrangement joins TRBV18 to TRBJ2-1, with 9 bases aligning to TRBD2. The germline CDR1 and CDR2 sequences are KGHSH and LQKENI. V gave up 5 bases and J gave up 7 bases; unmatched junction bases: 9. The CDR3 extends over 15 amino acids. Incomplete CDR3 DNA: TGTGCCAGCTCAACGCGGGAGGGCCAATGGAATGAG. It translates to CASSTREGQWNE. Given in full, the CDR3 is CASSTREGQWNEQFF.

At least ten counts were recorded for this clone. The CDR3 bases that were read are TGTGCCAGCAGCGCACGGACTAGAGTTCTTTACAATGAG. Translation: CASSARTRVLYNE. The whole CDR3 region reads CASSARTRVLYNEQFF. The J gene is TRBJ2-1, the V gene TRBV7-8, with TRBD2 identical over 7 bases. The missing CDR3 end, 3 residues past where the read stops, is filled in from the germline J gene. This CDR3 region has 16 residues. The V gene end was trimmed by 5 bases and the J gene end by 4 bases; junction bases not matched to a gene: 11. Germline V gives CDR1 SGHVS, CDR2 FQNEAQ.

This clone occurred many times. The read finishes 3 residues shy of the CDR3 end, and the germline J gene is used to complete it. This sequence joins TRBV19 and TRBJ2-6; D gene ambiguous. CDR1 and CDR2 (germline): LNHDA, SQIVND (reference sequence). V was clipped by 6 bases and J by 4 bases, with 7 bases between them. The CDR3 is made up of 13 amino acids. Incomplete CDR3 DNA: TGTGCCAGTAGCCCAGGAGGGGCCAACGTC. Its protein is CASSPGGANV. The entire CDR3 reads CASSPGGANVLTF.

This clone was seen many times. The read ends 3 residues before the CDR3 terminus; that terminus is restored from the germline J gene. The chain recombines TRBV5-1 with TRBJ2-3, with D unclear. Deletions cut 5 bases from V and 0 bases from J, with 10 bases between. The germline V gene encodes CDR1 SGHRS and CDR2 YFSETQ. This CDR3 comprises 14 residues. CDR3 region: CASRDTQSTDTQYF. The CDR3 bases that were read are TGCGCCAGCAGAGATACACAGAGCACAGATACG.

The table lists this clone with a few counts. The read gets to within 3 residues of the CDR3 end, and the germline J gene fills in the rest. V is TRBV30 and J is TRBJ2-7, with a tentative D call TRBD1 (6 bases). The CDR3 covers 14 residues. Germline loops: CDR1 GTSNPN, CDR2 SVGIG (reference sequence). The V end lost 5 bases, the J end lost 5 bases, and 19 bases lay between the germline ends. The CDR3 loop reads CAWDVTGLSDEQYF. CDR3 DNA (partial): TGTGCCTGGGACGTAACAGGGCTTAGCGACGAG.

This clone has a handful of counts. The DNA ends 3 residues before the CDR3 does, and the rest of the CDR3 is filled in from the germline J gene. The chain links TRBV7-2 to TRBJ2-2; 8 bases align to TRBD2. This CDR3 spans 15 amino acids. The J segment lost 7 bases and the V segment lost 7 bases, leaving 11 bases of the junction unmatched. Germline CDR1 reads SGHTA; CDR2 reads FQGNSA. The CDR3: CASIPSGSGGGELFF. The covered CDR3 bases are TGTGCCAGCATCCCAAGCGGGAGCGGGGGCGGGGAG.

This clone was recorded many times. The sequence runs out 3 residues before the end of the CDR3; the remainder is reconstructed from the germline J gene. The chain links TRBV6-2 or TRBV6-3 to TRBJ1-2; no reliable D call. In germline, CDR1 is MNHEY, CDR2 SVGEGT. V was shortened by 6 bases and J by 3 bases, with 20 bases between the two germline ends. The CDR3 has 16 residues. The DNA read from the CDR3 is TGTGCCAGCAGATCGAACAGCTACCCGAGGGACTATGGC. Its translation is CASRSNSYPRDYG. The CDR3, in full, reads CASRSNSYPRDYGYTF.

This clone was counted many times. The read terminates 3 residues before the CDR3 end, so the remaining end is supplied by the germline J gene. This sequence joins TRBV4-1 and TRBJ2-7; 10 bases match TRBD2. V was pared by 0 bases and J by 4 bases, with 3 bases of the junction left unmatched. CDR1 and CDR2 from the germline V gene are MGHRA and YSYEKL. The CDR3 runs 15 residues. CDR3 DNA (partial): TGCGCCAGCAGCCAAGAAGGTAGCGGGGGGTACGAG. It translates to CASSQEGSGGYE. The whole CDR3 sequence reads CASSQEGSGGYEQYF.

Many counts were recorded for this clone. The missing CDR3 end, 3 residues past where the read stops, is filled in from the germline J gene. The chain is built from TRBV7-6 and TRBJ2-5; 8 positions match TRBD1. The ends lost 5 bases at V and 3 bases at J; junction bases unmatched: 17. The germline gives CDR1 SGHVS, CDR2 FNYEAQ. The CDR3 sequence is 18 residues long. The CDR3 loop reads CASSPRTGPLIFKETQYF. CDR3 DNA (partial): TGTGCCAGCAGCCCCAGGACAGGGCCCCTCATCTTCAAAGAGACC.

This clone ranks as medium-sized. The CDR3 end falls 3 residues outside the read, so it is completed with the germline J gene. The rearrangement links TRBV10-3 to TRBJ1-2; weak D call: TRBD1 (5 bases). Germline CDR1 and CDR2: ENHRY and SYGVKD. The CDR3 spans 12 residues. V lost 10 bases and J 7 bases, leaving 16 bases between the germline ends. CDR3: CATFRVVGGYTF. The covered CDR3 bases are TGTGCCACCTTCAGGGTTGTAGGTGGC.

This clone came up many times. The missing CDR3 end, 3 residues past where the read stops, is filled in from the germline J gene. The chain has TRBV5-1 and TRBJ1-1; possibly TRBD1 for D (6 bases). This CDR3 is 14 amino acids long. With 3 bases removed from V and 0 bases from J, the gap between germline ends came to 9 bases. Germline values: CDR1 SGHRS, CDR2 YFSETQ. Here the CDR3 reads CASSSGHLNTEAFF. The covered CDR3 bases are TGCGCCAGCAGCTCGGGACACCTGAACACTGAA.

This clone was recorded at least ten times. The read ends 3 residues before the CDR3 terminus; that terminus is restored from the germline J gene. This chain joins TRBV7-2 and TRBJ2-3, with unresolved D. Trimming took off 2 bases at V and 0 bases at J, with 6 bases between the two ends. CDR3 length: 14 amino acids. Germline V gives CDR1 SGHTA, CDR2 FQGNSA. CDR3 residues: CASSLRRSTDTQYF. The CDR3 DNA, read in part, is TGTGCCAGCAGCTTACGGCGGAGCACAGATACG.

This clone was seen a handful of times. Read sequence stops 3 residues before the CDR3 end, and the germline J gene provides the missing end. The V gene is TRBV5-1, the J gene TRBJ2-7; no reliable D call. This CDR3 is built from 13 residues. Germline V gene data show CDR1 as SGHRS and CDR2 as YFSETQ. The V and J ends lost 0 bases and 3 bases respectively, with 7 bases between them. The CDR3 region is CASSLGPGYEQYF. The CDR3 DNA, read in part, is TGCGCCAGCAGCTTGGGTCCGGGCTACGAG. Full variable domain (outside the CDR3, taken from reference TRBV5-1 and TRBJ2-7): KAGVTQTPRYLIKTRGQQVTLSCSPISGHRSVSWYQQTPGQGLQFLFEYFSETQRNKGNFPGRFSGRQFSNSRSEMNVSTLELGDSALYLCASSLGPGYEQYFGPGTRLTVT.

This clone came up many times. The read finishes 3 residues shy of the CDR3 end, and the germline J gene is used to complete it. The V gene is TRBV7-2, the J gene TRBJ2-5; 10 bases fit TRBD1. J gave up 4 bases and V 5 bases, and 7 bases lay outside the gene matches. In germline, CDR1 is SGHTA, CDR2 FQGNSA. This CDR3 comprises 15 residues. CDR3 sequence: CASSPRQGARETQYF. Partial CDR3 DNA: TGTGCCAGCAGCCCCCGACAGGGGGCGAGAGAGACC.

This clone has a count of ten or more. From the germline J gene comes the end of the CDR3, since the read stops 3 residues before it. The chain has TRBV19 and TRBJ1-2; no definite D call. This CDR3 is 15 amino acids long. Trimming took off 3 bases at V and 3 bases at J, with 14 bases between the two ends. The germline V gene encodes CDR1 LNHDA and CDR2 SQIVND (reference sequence). This CDR3 reads CASSMRHNPDYGYTF. CDR3 bases read: TGTGCCAGTAGTATGAGGCATAATCCCGACTATGGC.

This clone came up many times. The read gets to within 3 residues of the CDR3 end, and the germline J gene fills in the rest. This chain links TRBV20-1 with TRBJ2-1; D is undetermined. Germline assignment: CDR1 DFQATT and CDR2 SNEGSKA (reference sequence). V lost 0 bases, J lost 9 bases, and 15 bases lay in between. CDR3 length: 14 residues. The sequenced CDR3 bases are TGCAGTGCTAGAGATCGTCCACTCCCCCGTGAG. This gives the protein CSARDRPLPRE. The full CDR3 sequence reads CSARDRPLPREQFF.

This clone was picked up many times. CDR3 DNA (partial): TGTGCCAGTAGTGGCGGGGGAGCGGGGGCCCCCGGGAATGAG. Its translation is CASSGGGAGAPGNE. The entire CDR3 reads CASSGGGAGAPGNEQFF. The chain has TRBV19 and TRBJ2-1; 8 bases are shared with TRBD2. The CDR3 end is not reached by the read, which stops 3 residues before it; the germline J gene fills it in. CDR3 size: 17 residues. V lost 5 bases and J lost 7; bases outside the gene matches: 16. Germline CDR1 LNHDA, CDR2 SQIVND (reference sequence).

This clone was recorded many times. Coverage ceases 3 residues before the CDR3 finishes, and the germline J gene fills in the end. This chain links TRBV30 with TRBJ2-5; possible D gene TRBD2, 6 bases. The CDR3 is made up of 15 amino acids. Germline V gene data show CDR1 as GTSNPN and CDR2 as SVGIG (reference sequence). V lost 3 bases and J 4 bases, leaving 18 bases between the germline ends. The CDR3 bases that were read are TGTGCCTGGAGCCCCCTACTCGCGGGGATAGAGACC. It is translated as CAWSPLLAGIET. The complete CDR3 sequence is CAWSPLLAGIETQYF.

This clone was seen many times. The CDR3 end falls 3 residues outside the read, so it is completed with the germline J gene. The chain combines TRBV18 with TRBJ2-6; TRBD1 matches at 11 bases. Germline-derived CDR1 and CDR2 are KGHSH and LQKENI. The CDR3 runs 18 residues. J lost 2 bases, V lost 1 base, and 4 bases had no gene match. Partial CDR3 DNA: TGTGCCAGCTCACCACGGGACAGGGGGTTCCCTGGGGCCAACGTC. This gives the protein CASSPRDRGFPGANV. The full-length CDR3 reads as CASSPRDRGFPGANVLTF.

This clone was detected ten times or more. The read is 3 residues too short to cover the CDR3 end, so that end is filled in from the germline J gene. The chain has TRBV28 and TRBJ2-7; 11 bases align to TRBD2. Germline V gene data show CDR1 as MDHEN and CDR2 as SYDVKM. CDR3 length: 16 residues. V was clipped by 5 bases and J by 2 bases; unmatched bases: 8. CDR3 sequence: CASSPSSGGPTYEQYF. CDR3 bases read: TGTGCCAGCAGTCCCTCTAGCGGGGGGCCCACCTACGAG.

This clone was counted many times. The CDR3 goes on 3 residues after the read ends, and that part is filled in from the germline J gene. The gene calls are TRBV6-2 or TRBV6-3 and TRBJ1-2, with D possibly TRBD1 on 6 matching bases. Per germline, CDR1 MNHEY and CDR2 SVGEGT. The V and J ends lost 2 bases and 6 bases respectively, with 13 bases between them. The CDR3 totals 14 residues. CDR3 amino acids: CASSYQGMSDGYTF. Partial CDR3 DNA: TGTGCCAGCAGTTACCAGGGGATGAGCGATGGC.

This clone was observed a few times. The CDR3 end falls 3 residues outside the read, so it is completed with the germline J gene. The chain carries TRBV11-2 and TRBJ2-1; D possibly corresponds to TRBD2 (7 bases). In germline, CDR1 is SGHAT, CDR2 FQNNGV. Between the trimmed V and J ends, which lost 1 base and 3 bases, there was a span of 10 bases. This CDR3 contains 15 residues. Partial CDR3 DNA: TGTGCCAGCAGCTTAGGCGGGGGCAACTACAATGAG. Protein sequence: CASSLGGGNYNE. The whole CDR3 protein is CASSLGGGNYNEQFF.